One and the same sample provided the 28 T cell receptor beta chains below, sequenced in a study of patients and donors after allogeneic stem cell transplantation. TCRdb re-derived calls from the RT-PCR reads in MiXCR, one entry per CDR3 protein. The sample consists of roughly 230,000 distinct CDR3 sequences, about 14% of them appearing once. The material sequenced was blood, either unsorted or a sorted T cell fraction (not recorded which). The receptors were gathered from a human donor who was either an allogeneic HSCT recipient or a stem cell or donor lymphocyte infusion donor (not recorded which). It is not recorded whose cells these are; they may come from a transplant donor.

V and J are TRBV7-3 and TRBJ2-5, with D tentatively TRBD2 (5 bases). Germline CDR1 SGHTA, CDR2 FQGTGA. The CDR3 spans 12 residues. The CDR3 protein is CASKGDGETQYF. In DNA, the CDR3 is TGTGCGAGTAAGGGAGATGGGGAGACCCAGTACTTC.

This clonotype showed up many times. The J gene is TRBJ1-5, the V gene TRBV20-1, with 12 positions matching TRBD1. Per germline, CDR1 DFQATT and CDR2 SNEGSKA (reference sequence). The junction had 9 bases not matched to a gene; V was cut back by 5 bases and J by 7 bases. The CDR3 has 15 amino acids. The CDR3 DNA follows: TGCAGTGCTTCCCGGGACAGGGGGCCGGAGCAGCCCCAGCATTTT. Protein product: CSASRDRGPEQPQHF.

At least ten counts were recorded for this clonotype. The rearrangement uses TRBV6-1 and TRBJ1-4; D ambiguous. The CDR3 covers 13 residues. V was shortened by 8 bases and J by 6 bases, with 13 bases between the two germline ends. Germline V lookup: CDR1 MNHNS, CDR2 SASEGT. The chain's CDR3 is CASGAIPHEKLFF. DNA of the CDR3: TGTGCCAGCGGTGCTATACCCCATGAAAAACTGTTTTTT.

This chain connects TRBV29-1 to TRBJ2-7; no reliable D call. Germline assignment: CDR1 SQVTM and CDR2 ANQGSEA. This CDR3 is built from 13 residues. V lost 7 bases to trimming and J lost 3 bases, with 16 bases between them. CDR3 sequence reads: CSAAGRPGYEQYF. The CDR3 DNA reads as TGCAGCGCCGCTGGCAGGCCAGGCTACGAGCAGTACTTC.

The rearrangement joins TRBV20-1 to TRBJ2-7; 10 nucleotides line up with TRBD1. The CDR3 has 13 residues. Germline values: CDR1 DFQATT, CDR2 SNEGSKA (reference sequence). The V segment lost 5 bases and the J segment 3 bases; nucleotides outside the gene matches: 4. The chain's CDR3 is CSASGTGDYEQYF. The CDR3 DNA sequence: TGCAGTGCTTCCGGGACAGGGGACTACGAGCAGTACTTC.

V usage is TRBV6-4 and J usage is TRBJ2-3, with a possible D match to TRBD2 (5 bases). From germline, CDR1 is MRHNA and CDR2 SNTAGT. This CDR3 is built from 14 residues. V lost 0 bases and J 2 bases, leaving 6 bases between the germline ends. The CDR3 spells CASSDSRDTDTQYF. The CDR3 coding sequence is TGTGCCAGCAGTGACTCGAGGGACACAGATACGCAGTATTTT.

This clonotype was picked up a small number of times. The rearrangement links TRBV11-2 to TRBJ2-1, with 8 bases aligning to TRBD1. The CDR3 loop spans 19 amino acids. Looked up from germline, CDR1 is SGHAT and CDR2 is FQNNGV. With V trimmed by 5 bases and J by 4 bases, 19 bases remained unmatched. The CDR3 DNA reads TGTGCCAGCAGCCCAAGCCGGGAACCAGGGACAGGAGCGTACAATGAGCAGTTCTTC. It codes for CASSPSREPGTGAYNEQFF.

The chain has TRBV4-1 and TRBJ2-7, with D unresolved. V dropped 4 bases and J dropped 4 bases, with 23 bases sitting between them. CDR1 and CDR2 (germline): MGHRA, YSYEKL. This CDR3 region has 17 residues. The CDR3 sequence: CASSPLVDSQYGYEQYF. The CDR3 DNA sequence: TGCGCCAGCAGCCCCCTGGTGGATTCCCAATATGGGTACGAGCAGTACTTC.

This clonotype came up a few times. The chain has TRBV7-2 and TRBJ2-7; 9 bases agree with TRBD1. V was pared by 3 bases and J by 6 bases, with 9 bases of the junction left unmatched. This CDR3 region has 15 residues. Germline lookup yields CDR1 SGHTA and CDR2 FQGNSA. The CDR3 loop is CASSFRGQGISEQYF. Written as DNA, the CDR3 is TGTGCCAGCAGCTTCCGGGGACAGGGAATCTCCGAGCAGTACTTC. Looking up the rest from reference TRBV7-2 and TRBJ2-7 gives the full variable domain: GAGVSQSPSNKVTEKGKDVELRCDPISGHTALYWYRQSLGQGLEFLIYFQGNSAPDKSGLPSDRFSAERTGGSVSTLTIQRTQQEDSAVYLCASSFRGQGISEQYFGPGTRLTVT.

There are many counts of this clonotype. The rearrangement uses TRBV5-1 and TRBJ2-7; 7 bases align to TRBD1. The CDR3 covers 14 residues. CDR1 and CDR2 from the germline V gene are SGHRS and YFSETQ. V was pared by 4 bases and J by 2 bases, with 6 bases of the junction left unmatched. CDR3: CASSRGQSPYEQYF. CDR3 coding DNA: TGCGCCAGCAGCCGGGGACAGTCCCCCTACGAGCAGTACTTC.

The table lists this clonotype with a few counts. The rearrangement links TRBV7-3 to TRBJ2-5; 7 nucleotides line up with TRBD1. The V segment lost 3 bases and the J segment 5 bases; nucleotides outside the gene matches: 6. The CDR3 runs to 14 residues. Germline assignment: CDR1 SGHTA and CDR2 FQGTGA. The CDR3 region has the DNA TGTGCCAGCAGCTTCGGACAGGCTGCGGAGACCCAGTACTTC. Its translation is CASSFGQAAETQYF.

This clonotype was counted many times. The chain recombines TRBV27 with TRBJ2-3; 9 positions agree with TRBD1. With 4 bases clipped from V and 0 bases from J, the junction kept 17 bases outside the gene matches. This CDR3 contains 20 residues. Germline V gives CDR1 MNHEY, CDR2 SMNVEV (reference sequence). The CDR3 nucleotides are TGTGCCAGCAGTTCCACATCGACAGGGGGAGGATATACTAGCACAGATACGCAGTATTTT. Translation: CASSSTSTGGGYTSTDTQYF.

This clonotype was detected many times. The gene calls are TRBV20-1 and TRBJ2-7; TRBD1 matches 7 bases. Germline V CDR1 and CDR2: DFQATT, SNEGSKA (reference sequence). V trimming: 1 base; J trimming: 2 bases; junction bases outside the gene matches: 8. The CDR3 is 15 amino acids. The CDR3 sequence: CSARALGGRTYEQYF. CDR3 in DNA: TGCAGTGCTAGAGCCTTAGGGGGCAGAACCTACGAGCAGTACTTC.

The sample holds a few counts of this clonotype. V is TRBV15 and J is TRBJ2-2, with D possibly matching TRBD1 (5 bases). This CDR3 region has 15 residues. In germline, CDR1 is LNHNV, CDR2 YYDKDF (reference sequence). Trimming stripped 1 base from V and 4 bases from J, with 10 bases between. The CDR3 sequence: CATSRAGIGTGELFF. The CDR3 nucleotides are TGTGCCACCAGCAGAGCAGGGATAGGCACCGGGGAGCTGTTTTTT.

This clonotype occurred a few times. For the CDR3, the DNA is TGTGCCAGCAGCGTACTGGATCTTCCCCATAATTCACCCCTCCACTTT. Residues: CASSVLDLPHNSPLHF. V is TRBV9 and J is TRBJ1-6, with no clear D. The germline gives CDR1 SGDLS, CDR2 YYNGEE. The V gene lost 1 base and the J gene lost 5 bases, with 13 bases spanning the gap. There are 16 residues in the CDR3. Full variable domain (remainder filled in from reference TRBV9 and TRBJ1-6): DSGVTQTPKHLITATGQRVTLRCSPRSGDLSVYWYQQSLDQGLQFLIQYYNGEERAKGNILERFSAQQFPDLHSELNLSSLELGDSALYFCASSVLDLPHNSPLHFGNGTRLTVT.

The rearrangement links TRBV9 to TRBJ2-2; 15 nucleotides match TRBD2. The CDR3 sequence is 19 residues long. Germline V lookup: CDR1 SGDLS, CDR2 YYNGEE. Losses at the gene ends were 3 bases for V and 6 bases for J; bases not matched to a gene: 12. The CDR3 protein is CASSAAGTSGRRRSGELFF. The CDR3 DNA is TGTGCCAGCAGCGCGGCCGGGACTAGCGGGAGGAGGAGGTCCGGGGAGCTGTTTTTT.

This clonotype was counted ten times or more. V usage is TRBV9 and J usage is TRBJ1-5; D may be TRBD1 (6 bases). V was clipped by 0 bases and J by 5 bases, with 12 bases between them. CDR1 and CDR2 from the germline V gene are SGDLS and YYNGEE. The CDR3 spans 15 residues. CDR3 in amino acids: CASSVEPGGHQPQHF. In nucleotides, the CDR3 is TGTGCCAGCAGCGTAGAACCTGGGGGCCATCAGCCCCAGCATTTT. The full variable domain, its missing parts supplied by reference TRBV9 and TRBJ1-5, is DSGVTQTPKHLITATGQRVTLRCSPRSGDLSVYWYQQSLDQGLQFLIQYYNGEERAKGNILERFSAQQFPDLHSELNLSSLELGDSALYFCASSVEPGGHQPQHFGDGTRLSIL.

This clonotype was seen ten or more times. The V call is TRBV10-3, the J call TRBJ2-1, with 8 bases lining up with TRBD2. J lost 7 bases, V lost 10 bases, and 12 bases had no gene match. The CDR3 length is 14 residues. The germline gives CDR1 ENHRY, CDR2 SYGVKD. The CDR3 loop is CATELADGGNEQFF. In nucleotides, the CDR3 is TGTGCCACCGAACTAGCGGACGGGGGGAATGAGCAGTTCTTC.

This clonotype was counted a few times. The rearrangement joins TRBV20-1 to TRBJ2-7, with unresolved D. Per germline, CDR1 DFQATT and CDR2 SNEGSKA (reference sequence). The CDR3 is made up of 15 amino acids. Trimming cost V 0 bases and J 2 bases, with 14 bases left between them. The CDR3 nucleotides are TGCAGTGCTAGAGATCGGCAGATTAGTACCTACGAGCAGTACTTC. This sequence encodes CSARDRQISTYEQYF.

This clonotype was seen repeatedly, ten times or more. The V gene is TRBV2, the J gene TRBJ1-5; D gene ambiguous. CDR1 SNHLY and CDR2 FYNNEI come from the germline V gene. The CDR3 consists of 15 residues. V lost 3 bases, J lost 7 bases, and 16 bases lay in between. CDR3 coding DNA: TGTGCCAGCAGTGACCGAGGCGGCGCAGGACAGCCCCAGCATTTT. Translating gives CASSDRGGAGQPQHF.

This clonotype was picked up a small number of times. This rearrangement joins TRBV7-8 to TRBJ1-5; D is unclear. The CDR3 contains 16 residues. The germline CDR1 and CDR2 sequences are SGHVS and FQNEAQ. V was trimmed by 1 base and J by 0 bases, leaving 10 bases between them. CDR3 amino acids: CASSLDPGYSNQPQHF. The CDR3 bases are TGTGCCAGCAGCTTAGACCCAGGCTATAGCAATCAGCCCCAGCATTTT. Together with reference TRBV7-8 and TRBJ1-5, the CDR3 gives the full variable domain: GAGVSQSPRYKVAKRGQDVALRCDPISGHVSLFWYQQALGQGPEFLTYFQNEAQLDKSGLPSDRFFAERPEGSVSTLKIQRTQQEDSAVYLCASSLDPGYSNQPQHFGDGTRLSIL.

The chain combines TRBV9 with TRBJ1-1, with a possible D match to TRBD1 (6 bases). The germline CDR1 and CDR2 sequences are SGDLS and YYNGEE. V lost 4 bases and J 8 bases, leaving 15 bases between the germline ends. CDR3 length equals 13 residues. Written as DNA, the CDR3 is TGTGCCAGCAGCTATACAGGGTTGGGGGAAGCTTTCTTT. This encodes CASSYTGLGEAFF. Looking up the rest from reference TRBV9 and TRBJ1-1 gives the full variable domain: DSGVTQTPKHLITATGQRVTLRCSPRSGDLSVYWYQQSLDQGLQFLIQYYNGEERAKGNILERFSAQQFPDLHSELNLSSLELGDSALYFCASSYTGLGEAFFGQGTRLTVV.

The chain recombines TRBV6-5 with TRBJ1-2; possible D gene TRBD1, 5 bases. Trimming stripped 7 bases from V and 8 bases from J, with 14 bases between. Germline loops: CDR1 MNHEY, CDR2 SVGAGI. The CDR3 is made up of 12 amino acids. Here the CDR3 DNA reads TGTGCCAGCAACACAGGCGGACGGGGCTACACCTTC. Protein sequence: CASNTGGRGYTF.

This clonotype came up a few times. V gene TRBV25-1 combines with J gene TRBJ1-4, with TRBD1 as a possible D gene (5 bases). The CDR3 has 15 amino acids. Germline CDR1 reads MGHDK; CDR2 reads SYGVNS. V shed 3 bases and J shed 6 bases, with 14 bases lying between them. The CDR3 sequence: CASSDLGGADEKLFF. The CDR3 bases are TGTGCCAGCAGTGACCTTGGGGGTGCGGATGAAAAACTGTTTTTT.

This clonotype was detected a few times. The chain is built from TRBV20-1 and TRBJ2-5; D may match TRBD1 or TRBD2 (5 bases each). V was trimmed by 6 bases and J by 3 bases, leaving 14 bases between them. The CDR3 runs 13 residues. CDR1 and CDR2 from the germline V gene are DFQATT and SNEGSKA (reference sequence). CDR3 in DNA: TGCAGTGCCAGGGAAGCGGTTAAAGAGACCCAGTACTTC. Translated: CSAREAVKETQYF.

The V and J genes are TRBV5-1 and TRBJ2-3, with 14 bases that match TRBD2. V dropped 4 bases and J dropped 5; count of bases not matched to a gene: 3. Germline lookup yields CDR1 SGHRS and CDR2 YFSETQ. The CDR3 contains 15 residues. The CDR3 nucleotides are TGCGCCAGCAGCGAAGGGACTAGCGGGAGAGATACGCAGTATTTT. Translating gives CASSEGTSGRDTQYF.

This clonotype was detected a few times. The gene calls are TRBV19 and TRBJ2-1, with 7 bases that match TRBD1. The CDR3 extends over 13 amino acids. Looked up from germline, CDR1 is LNHDA and CDR2 is SQIVND (reference sequence). Unmatched junction bases numbered 4, after V lost 4 bases and J lost 7 bases. For the CDR3, the DNA is TGTGCCAGTAGTAAAGGACAGGCGAATGAGCAGTTCTTC. Residues: CASSKGQANEQFF.

The chain recombines TRBV6-1 with TRBJ2-6; tentatively, D is TRBD1 or TRBD2 (5 bases each). The CDR3 has 14 residues. Germline V gives CDR1 MNHNS, CDR2 SASEGT. V lost 7 bases, J lost 4 bases, and 11 bases lay in between. The CDR3 region is CASNKGPGANVLTF. CDR3 in DNA: TGTGCCAGCAACAAGGGACCGGGGGCCAACGTCCTGACTTTC.